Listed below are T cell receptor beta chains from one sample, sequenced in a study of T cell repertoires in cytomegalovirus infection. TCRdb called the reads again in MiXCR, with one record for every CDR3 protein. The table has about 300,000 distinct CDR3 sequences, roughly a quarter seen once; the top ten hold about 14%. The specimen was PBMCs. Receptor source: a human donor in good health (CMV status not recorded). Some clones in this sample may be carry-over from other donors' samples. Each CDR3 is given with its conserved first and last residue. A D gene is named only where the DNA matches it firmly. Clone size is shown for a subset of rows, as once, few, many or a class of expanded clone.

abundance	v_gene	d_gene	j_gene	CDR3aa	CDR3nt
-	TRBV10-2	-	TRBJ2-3	CASGMRSPGNTQYF	TGCGCCAGCGGGATGCGGAGTCCGGGGAATACGCAGTATTTT
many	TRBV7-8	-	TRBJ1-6	CASSLGYRGLNSPLHF	TGTGCCAGCAGCTTAGGGTACCGGGGGCTTAATTCACCCCTCCACTTT
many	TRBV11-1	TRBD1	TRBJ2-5	CASSYGNLGGRETQYF	TGTGCCAGCAGCTACGGCAACCTAGGGGGCCGGGAGACCCAGTACTTC
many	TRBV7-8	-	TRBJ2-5	CASSLVGDQETQYF	TGTGCCAGCAGCTTAGTGGGGGACCAAGAGACCCAGTACTTC
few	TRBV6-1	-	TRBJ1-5	CASSSLRGPWQPQHF	TGTGCCAGCAGTTCCCTGCGGGGTCCGTGGCAGCCCCAGCATTTT
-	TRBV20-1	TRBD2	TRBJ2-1	CSASSPSGIGDEQFF	TGCAGTGCTAGTTCCCCTAGCGGGATTGGGGATGAGCAGTTCTTC
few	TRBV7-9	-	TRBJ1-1	CASSLRQQAFF	TGTGCCAGCAGCTTAAGGCAACAAGCTTTCTTT
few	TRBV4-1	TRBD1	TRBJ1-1	CASSQDRQGIPNTEAFF	TGCGCCAGCAGCCAAGATCGACAGGGGATTCCTAACACTGAAGCTTTCTTT
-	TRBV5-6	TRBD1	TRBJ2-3	CASSLINVPGQERDTQYF	TGTGCCAGCAGCCTCATCAATGTACCGGGACAGGAAAGGGATACGCAGTATTTT
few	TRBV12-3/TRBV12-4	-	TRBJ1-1	CASSLVGGMDEAFF	TGTGCCAGCAGTTTAGTCGGGGGCATGGATGAAGCTTTCTTT
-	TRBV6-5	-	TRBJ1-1	CASSPGGGYTEAFF	TGTGCCAGCAGTCCTGGGGGGGGTTACACTGAAGCTTTCTTT
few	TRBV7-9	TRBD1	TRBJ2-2	CASSAGTGGTGELFF	TGTGCCAGCAGCGCCGGGACAGGGGGAACCGGGGAGCTGTTTTTT
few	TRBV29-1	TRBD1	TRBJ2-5	CSVEGQQETQYF	TGCAGCGTTGAGGGACAGCAAGAGACCCAGTACTTC
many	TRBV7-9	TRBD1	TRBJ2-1	CASSLRGRGYNEQFF	TGTGCCAGCAGCTTGAGGGGGCGCGGGTACAATGAGCAGTTCTTC
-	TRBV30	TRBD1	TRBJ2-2	CAWISRGRIAGELFF	TGTGCCTGGATTAGCAGGGGGCGAATTGCCGGGGAGCTGTTTTTT
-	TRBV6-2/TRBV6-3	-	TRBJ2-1	CASSYRGGLQFF	TGTGCCAGCAGTTACCGCGGAGGGTTGCAGTTCTTC
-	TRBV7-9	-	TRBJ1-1	CASSLEVRGAEAFF	TGTGCCAGCAGCTTAGAGGTTAGGGGGGCTGAAGCTTTCTTT
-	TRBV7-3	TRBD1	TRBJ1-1	CASSYRDRGEAFF	TGTGCCAGCAGCTACCGGGACAGGGGTGAAGCTTTCTTT
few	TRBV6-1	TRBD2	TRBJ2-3	CASRWASGRTSTDTQYF	TGTGCCAGCAGGTGGGCTAGCGGGAGAACTAGCACAGATACGCAGTATTTT
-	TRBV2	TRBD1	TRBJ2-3	CARRGQGTDTQYF	TGTGCCAGGAGGGGACAGGGGACAGATACGCAGTATTTT
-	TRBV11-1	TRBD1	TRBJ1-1	CASSQLGQLNTEAFF	TGTGCCAGCAGCCAATTGGGACAGTTGAACACTGAAGCTTTCTTT
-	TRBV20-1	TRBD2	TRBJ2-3	CSAPPRGGLDTQYF	TGCAGTGCCCCCCCCCGGGGGGGCCTCGATACGCAGTATTTT
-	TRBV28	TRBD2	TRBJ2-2	CASRITGTSGTGELFF	TGTGCCAGCAGAATCACCGGGACTAGCGGAACCGGGGAGCTGTTTTTT
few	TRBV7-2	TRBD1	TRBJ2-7	CASSPQTGTGIRYEQYF	TGTGCCAGCAGCCCGCAGACCGGGACAGGAATAAGGTACGAGCAGTACTTC
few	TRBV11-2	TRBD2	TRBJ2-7	CASSSVGRGGNEQYF	TGTGCCAGCAGCTCAGTAGGGAGGGGAGGGAACGAGCAGTACTTC
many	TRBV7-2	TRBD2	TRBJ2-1	CASSLIREGWNEQFF	TGTGCCAGCAGCTTAATCCGGGAGGGGTGGAATGAGCAGTTCTTC
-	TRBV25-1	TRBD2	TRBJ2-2	CASSVASGRMGTGELFF	TGTGCCAGCAGTGTTGCTAGCGGGAGGATGGGTACCGGGGAGCTGTTTTTT
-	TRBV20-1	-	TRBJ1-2	CSVQLAGPNYGYTF	TGCAGTGTCCAGCTAGCAGGGCCTAACTATGGCTACACCTTC